Given below is one T cell receptor beta chain in context. The antigen is unknown. The data were obtained in a study of cytomegalovirus exposure and HLA in healthy donors. For the study at large: The Caucasian-associated ancestry cluster contained 81% of the roughly 400 genotyped donors. Points from the study as a whole: Exclusion applied to some V segments, including TRBV6-2 and TRBV6-3, as they were indistinguishable. HLA-A and HLA-B allele assignments for most subjects were reportedly predicted accurately using TCR beta sequences.

V was shortened by 2 bases and J by 4 bases, with 14 bases between the two germline ends. This CDR3 has 15 residues. Germline CDR1 reads MGHRA; CDR2 reads YSYEKL. Vbeta (60) and Jbeta (13) primers were used in the PCR. Produced via immunoSEQ multiplex PCR; TCRdb's table is partial and in-frame only. The table records about 120,000 clones, around 68% of them present only once. Sequenced material: PBMCs. This TCR derives from a woman aged 45-59 years in good health and CMV-seropositive. This rearrangement joins TRBV4-1 to TRBJ1-2, with D tentatively TRBD1 (6 bases). CDR3 sequence reads: CASSQPPQGTYGYTF. CDR3 sequence (DNA): TGCGCCAGCAGCCAACCCCCGCAGGGGACCTATGGCTACACCTTC.